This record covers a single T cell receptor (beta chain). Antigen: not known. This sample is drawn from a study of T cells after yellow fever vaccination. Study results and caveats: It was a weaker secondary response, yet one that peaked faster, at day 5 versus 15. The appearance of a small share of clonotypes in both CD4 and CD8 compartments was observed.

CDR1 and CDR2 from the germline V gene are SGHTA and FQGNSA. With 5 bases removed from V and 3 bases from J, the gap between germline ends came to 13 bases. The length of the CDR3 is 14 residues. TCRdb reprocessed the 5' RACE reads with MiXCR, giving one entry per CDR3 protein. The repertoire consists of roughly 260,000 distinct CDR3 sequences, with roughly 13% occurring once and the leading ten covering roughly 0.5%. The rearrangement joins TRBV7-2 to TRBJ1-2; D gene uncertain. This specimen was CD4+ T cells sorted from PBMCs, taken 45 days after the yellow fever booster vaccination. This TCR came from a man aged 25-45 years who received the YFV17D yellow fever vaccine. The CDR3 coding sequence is TGTGCCAGCAGCCCGGAGGGCGGGTACTATGGCTACACCTTC. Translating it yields CASSPEGGYYGYTF.